Shown below are 7 T cell receptor beta chains from a single sample sequenced in a study of post-analysis software for immune sequencing data. Overall study findings and caveats: In patients, roughly five TRBV segments were more frequent than in controls, with TRBV5-6, TRBV5-1 and TRBV20-1 among them.

Unique molecular identifiers were built into the TCR beta cDNA libraries. TCRdb fed the PCR reads into MiXCR, producing one record per CDR3 protein. The sample carries 750,000 to 950,000 distinct CDR3 sequences, around 50% recorded once. Which antigens these TCRs recognize remains unknown. Source material: blood. The receptors were sampled from a girl between 10 and 17 years old with multiple sclerosis.

This clonotype was seen once. The CDR3 DNA follows: TGCAGTGCTAGGAGTGCCGAAACCTACGAGCAGTACTTC. This gives the protein CSARSAETYEQYF. This rearrangement joins TRBV20-1 to TRBJ2-7; no clear D. The CDR3 has 13 residues. The V end lost 3 bases, the J end lost 2 bases, and 11 bases lay between the germline ends. Germline V CDR1 and CDR2: DFQATT, SNEGSKA (reference sequence).

This chain uses TRBV5-1 with TRBJ2-7, with 8 bases aligning to TRBD1. The CDR3 is 13 residues long. Trimming cost V 4 bases and J 6 bases; bases outside gene matches: 6. Germline loops: CDR1 SGHRS, CDR2 YFSETQ. The CDR3 DNA follows: TGCGCCAGCAGCCTAGAAGACAGGGGCGAGCAGTACTTC. Protein sequence: CASSLEDRGEQYF.

This clonotype was seen only a few times. V is TRBV11-2 and J is TRBJ2-7; D tentatively reads TRBD1 or TRBD2 (5 bases each). Germline CDR1 reads SGHAT; CDR2 reads FQNNGV. The CDR3 is 15 amino acids. Trimming stripped 4 bases from V and 0 bases from J, with 13 bases between. CDR3 DNA: TGTGCCAGCAGCTGGGGACCGGGGTTCTCCTACGAGCAGTACTTC. It encodes CASSWGPGFSYEQYF.

The J gene is TRBJ2-7, the V gene TRBV5-1; 10 bases map to TRBD2. This CDR3 comprises 18 residues. The trim removed 3 bases at V and 3 bases at J, leaving 15 bases unmatched. The germline V gene has CDR1 SGHRS and CDR2 YFSETQ. CDR3 DNA: TGCGCCAGCAGCTCGGGATCCACCGGGACTAGCGTAATCTACGAGCAGTACTTC. Its translation: CASSSGSTGTSVIYEQYF.

This clonotype came up a few times. The chain couples TRBV2 to TRBJ1-2; D gene ambiguous. CDR3 size: 15 residues. Germline CDR1 SNHLY, CDR2 FYNNEI. V lost 6 bases, J lost 5 bases, and 19 bases lay in between. CDR3 loop: CASRETLGFDYGYTF. CDR3 sequence (DNA): TGTGCCAGCAGGGAGACACTAGGATTTGATTATGGCTACACCTTC.

This clonotype was observed once. This chain joins TRBV27 and TRBJ1-5; 8 nucleotides agree with TRBD1. CDR1 and CDR2 (germline): MNHEY, SMNVEV (reference sequence). The V gene end was trimmed by 3 bases and the J gene end by 7 bases; junction bases not matched to a gene: 5. The CDR3 is made up of 14 amino acids. CDR3 sequence: CASSLRQGAQPQHF. The CDR3 DNA sequence: TGTGCCAGCAGTTTGAGGCAGGGGGCCCAGCCCCAGCATTTT.

J is TRBJ1-2 and V is TRBV3-1; D is perhaps TRBD1 (5 bases). The CDR3 length is 13 residues. Looked up from germline, CDR1 is LGHDT and CDR2 is YNNKEL (reference sequence). The ends were cut back, 1 base at V and 8 bases at J, with 11 bases in the middle. In DNA, the CDR3 is TGTGCCAGCAGCCAAGCAGGGAGAGGAGGCTACACCTTC. Translated: CASSQAGRGGYTF.